The 27 T cell receptor beta chains listed next were all sequenced from one sample in a study of blood T cells in healthy people across ages. With a J-beta primer mix and a sample-barcoded 5' primer, a second PCR ran 7 to 11 cycles. TCRdb ran MiXCR on the 5' RACE reads and lists one entry per CDR3 protein. The data show 1.5 million to 1.9 million distinct CDR3 sequences, approximately 39% seen once. Material for sequencing was blood. The origin of the receptors is a woman aged 18-29 years in good health.

This clonotype has a handful of counts. The chain has TRBV4-3 and TRBJ2-7, with TRBD1 identical over 11 bases. The CDR3 runs 15 residues. Looked up from germline, CDR1 is LGHNA and CDR2 is YSLEER. Unmatched junction bases numbered 5, after V lost 4 bases and J lost 3 bases. CDR3 protein: CASSLGTGGYYEQYF. The CDR3 nucleotides read TGCGCCAGCAGCCTCGGGACAGGGGGGTACTACGAGCAGTACTTC.

The chain carries TRBV6-6 and TRBJ2-1; D is uncertain. Looked up from germline, CDR1 is MNHNY and CDR2 is SVGAGI (reference sequence). The CDR3 length is 15 residues. V lost 7 bases, J lost 3 bases, and 16 bases lay in between. DNA for the CDR3: TGTGCCAGCACCGCTGCCCCCCTAAGCTACAATGAGCAGTTCTTC. Translating gives CASTAAPLSYNEQFF.

This clonotype was observed a few times. V gene TRBV4-2 combines with J gene TRBJ1-2; the D is unclear. V was clipped by 0 bases and J by 3 bases, with 8 bases between them. This CDR3 region has 14 residues. Germline CDR1 and CDR2: LGHNA and YNFKEQ. CDR3 nucleotides: TGTGCCAGCAGCCAAGAACCCGACTACTATGGCTACACCTTC. Its protein is CASSQEPDYYGYTF.

This chain connects TRBV6-5 to TRBJ2-5; 10 positions agree with TRBD2. The V gene's germline CDR1 is MNHEY and CDR2 SVGAGI. The junction had 23 bases not matched to a gene; V was cut back by 6 bases and J by 7 bases. The CDR3 runs 19 residues. CDR3 sequence (DNA): TGTGCCAGCAGCTACCTCCTACCGTTACTAGCGGGAATCGGCGGGACCCAGTACTTC. As protein: CASSYLLPLLAGIGGTQYF.

This clonotype appeared once. Germline is not matched at one junction end, which may reflect a read error. This rearrangement joins TRBV29-1 to TRBJ2-6; D may match TRBD1 or TRBD2 (5 bases each). CDR1 and CDR2 (germline): SQVTM, ANQGSEA. The CDR3 runs to 14 residues. CDR3 amino acids: CSAAGRAGANALTF. CDR3 DNA: TGCAGCGCCGCGGGCAGGGCTGGGGCCAACGCCCTGACTTTC.

The chain couples TRBV4-1 to TRBJ1-2, with TRBD1 matching 7 bases. The CDR3 length is 15 residues. The germline gives CDR1 MGHRA, CDR2 YSYEKL. After removal of 4 bases from V and 6 bases from J, the junction contained 11 bases not matched to a gene. CDR3 amino acids: CASSLTGEGFNGYTF. CDR3 bases: TGCGCCAGCAGCCTTACAGGGGAGGGGTTCAATGGCTACACCTTC.

This chain links TRBV29-1 with TRBJ2-7; D remains unclear. Germline V gene data show CDR1 as SQVTM and CDR2 as ANQGSEA. Between the trimmed V and J ends, which lost 3 bases and 4 bases, there was a span of 19 bases. CDR3 size: 15 residues. The CDR3 loop is CSVEASRLGWYEQYF. DNA of the CDR3: TGCAGCGTTGAGGCGTCCCGGCTCGGGTGGTACGAGCAGTACTTC.

In regard to this clonotype: A much larger clonotype is one base distant, so this may be a read error. V is TRBV10-3 and J is TRBJ2-2; D remains unclear. The germline V gene has CDR1 ENHRY and CDR2 SYGVKD. This CDR3 has 14 amino acids. The V end lost 4 bases, the J end lost 3 bases, and 9 bases lay between the germline ends. The CDR3 reads CAISVTTDTGELFF. CDR3 nucleotides: TGTGCCATCAGTGTGACAACCGACACCGGGGAGCTGTTTTTT.

The genes are TRBV11-2 and TRBJ2-3; TRBD2 matches at 8 bases. From germline, CDR1 is SGHAT and CDR2 FQNNGV. This CDR3 region has 15 residues. V lost 8 bases and J lost 4; bases outside the gene matches: 11. The CDR3 coding sequence is TGTGCCAGCGGTTCCCCGGGACTAGGATCAGATACGCAGTATTTT. Its protein is CASGSPGLGSDTQYF.

The chain uses TRBV7-2 and TRBJ2-7; the D is unclear. The germline V gene encodes CDR1 SGHTA and CDR2 FQGNSA. The CDR3 spans 16 residues. The V and J ends lost 6 bases and 1 base respectively, with 19 bases between them. CDR3 DNA sequence: TGTGCCAGCAGTTTCAGCGAGTTTGTTGGGTCCTACGAGCAGTACTTC. As protein: CASSFSEFVGSYEQYF.

This chain uses TRBV12-5 with TRBJ2-1; tentative D call: TRBD2 (5 bases). Trimming shortened V by 1 base and J by 8 bases, and 9 bases separated the two germline ends. The CDR3 is 13 amino acids. Germline loops: CDR1 LGHNT, CDR2 FRNRAP. CDR3 protein: CASGLAGNYEQFF. CDR3 DNA: TGTGCTAGTGGTTTGGCGGGGAACTATGAGCAGTTCTTC.

This chain uses TRBV9 with TRBJ1-2, with unresolved D. The CDR3 is 16 residues long. Germline values: CDR1 SGDLS, CDR2 YYNGEE. V was trimmed by 3 bases and J by 6 bases, leaving 21 bases between them. CDR3 nucleotides: TGTGCCAGCAGCGGCGGGCCCCATCTTCCTTCAAATGGCTACACCTTC. The encoded protein is CASSGGPHLPSNGYTF.

This clonotype has more than one count but fewer than ten. The chain joins TRBV9 to TRBJ1-4; no firm D call. Looked up from germline, CDR1 is SGDLS and CDR2 is YYNGEE. With 3 bases removed from V and 6 bases from J, the gap between germline ends came to 15 bases. The length of the CDR3 is 15 residues. The CDR3 spells CASSATGIPYEKLFF. CDR3 sequence (DNA): TGTGCCAGCAGCGCCACGGGGATCCCCTATGAAAAACTGTTTTTT.

This clonotype turned up a few times. The chain has TRBV29-1 and TRBJ1-2; tentatively, D is TRBD1 (5 bases). Germline CDR1 reads SQVTM; CDR2 reads ANQGSEA. CDR3 length: 14 residues. Trimming removed 1 base at V and 2 bases at J, with 11 bases between. In DNA form, the CDR3 reads TGCAGCGTTGAAGGGGGCGACCTGAACTATGGCTACACCTTC. The encoded protein is CSVEGGDLNYGYTF.

The chain carries TRBV6-5 and TRBJ2-7; D is ambiguous. CDR3 length equals 15 residues. Trimming cost V 2 bases and J 5 bases, with 16 bases left between them. CDR1 is MNHEY and CDR2 is SVGAGI in the germline V gene. The CDR3 loop reads CASSYGLTHSDEQYF. The CDR3 nucleotides are TGTGCCAGCAGTTACGGCCTTACTCATTCGGACGAGCAGTACTTC.

The V call is TRBV5-1, the J call TRBJ2-5; no reliable D call. Germline loops: CDR1 SGHRS, CDR2 YFSETQ. CDR3 length: 14 amino acids. Trimming cost V 3 bases and J 11 bases, with 20 bases left between them. CDR3 bases: TGCGCCAGCAGCTATGACCAGTTAAACAATGAGCAGTACTTC. It specifies CASSYDQLNNEQYF.

This chain uses TRBV6-2 or TRBV6-3 with TRBJ2-7; possible D gene TRBD1, 5 bases. Trimming shortened V by 8 bases and J by 2 bases, and 16 bases separated the two germline ends. The length of the CDR3 is 14 residues. The germline V gene has CDR1 MNHEY and CDR2 SVGEGT. In DNA form, the CDR3 reads TGTGCCAGCGCCCCTTGGGCAGGGACCTACGAGCAGTACTTC. It specifies CASAPWAGTYEQYF.

J is TRBJ2-1 and V is TRBV20-1; TRBD2 matches 7 bases. This CDR3 comprises 16 residues. The trim removed 1 base at V and 0 bases at J, leaving 6 bases unmatched. Germline V lookup: CDR1 DFQATT, CDR2 SNEGSKA (reference sequence). CDR3 protein: CSARVLAESSYNEQFF. CDR3 DNA: TGCAGTGCTAGAGTTCTAGCGGAAAGCTCCTACAATGAGCAGTTCTTC.

This clonotype was counted a single time. The chain is built from TRBV7-9 and TRBJ2-1, with 7 bases lining up with TRBD2. CDR1 is SEHNR and CDR2 is FQNEAQ in the germline V gene (reference sequence). J was trimmed by 15 bases and V by 3 bases; bases with no gene match: 8. The CDR3 is 12 amino acids. CDR3 coding DNA: TGTGCCAGCAGCTTTCGACTAGCCGTTAGGTTCTTC. Its protein is CASSFRLAVRFF.

The chain combines TRBV28 with TRBJ2-1; 11 bases fit TRBD2. The CDR3 is 15 residues long. The J segment lost 7 bases and the V segment lost 9 bases, leaving 11 bases of the junction unmatched. CDR1 and CDR2 from the germline V gene are MDHEN and SYDVKM. The CDR3 DNA sequence: TGTGCCAGTTTAGGATCTAGCGGGAGGTTGAATGAGCAGTTCTTC. Protein product: CASLGSSGRLNEQFF.

The J gene is TRBJ2-5, the V gene TRBV3-1, with 13 bases lining up with TRBD2. Losses at the gene ends were 2 bases for V and 11 bases for J; bases not matched to a gene: 11. CDR3 length equals 16 residues. Germline V lookup: CDR1 LGHDT, CDR2 YNNKEL (reference sequence). In DNA form, the CDR3 reads TGTGCCAGCAGCCAACGACTAGCGGGAGGCCACAATGAGCAGTACTTC. It encodes CASSQRLAGGHNEQYF.

V is TRBV20-1 and J is TRBJ1-4, with D hard to call. Germline V CDR1 and CDR2: DFQATT, SNEGSKA (reference sequence). The CDR3 spans 11 residues. The V end lost 3 bases, the J end lost 2 bases, and 1 base lay between the germline ends. CDR3 in DNA: TGCAGTGCTAGCACTAATGAAAAACTGTTTTTT. It is translated as CSASTNEKLFF.

This chain connects TRBV4-2 to TRBJ2-1, with D possibly being TRBD1 (5 bases). CDR1 is LGHNA, CDR2 YNFKEQ, per germline. V lost 3 bases and J 6 bases, leaving 9 bases between the germline ends. There are 13 residues in the CDR3. The CDR3 bases are TGTGCCAGCAGCCACGGACAAGTCAATGAGCAGTTCTTC. Translated, it gives CASSHGQVNEQFF.

About this clonotype itself: An end of the junction does not agree with germline; a read error may underlie this. This chain joins TRBV7-2 and TRBJ2-5; TRBD2 matches 11 bases. The CDR3 has 17 residues. Looked up from germline, CDR1 is SGHTA and CDR2 is FQGNSA. The CDR3 sequence is CASSLVAGGAFQGTQYF. As DNA, the CDR3 is TGTGCCAGCAGCTTAGTAGCGGGAGGGGCCTTTCAAGGGACCCAGTACTTC.

The sample holds a few counts of this clonotype. V is TRBV27 and J is TRBJ2-3; TRBD2 is a possible D gene (5 bases). Trimming stripped 6 bases from V and 3 bases from J, with 13 bases between. This CDR3 has 14 amino acids. Germline V CDR1 and CDR2: MNHEY, SMNVEV (reference sequence). Here the CDR3 DNA reads TGTGCCAGCAGAAGTTTTTCGGGAACAGATACGCAGTATTTT. Its protein product is CASRSFSGTDTQYF.

On this clonotype itself: A junction boundary mismatches the germline segment, possibly from a read error. The rearrangement links TRBV5-1 to TRBJ2-4; D unclear. CDR3 length: 13 amino acids. CDR1 SGHRS and CDR2 YFSETQ come from the germline V gene. The DNA of the CDR3 is TGCGCCAGTCCCCCGGCTGCCAAAAACTTTCAGTACTTC. Residues: CASPPAAKNFQYF.

This chain uses TRBV3-1 with TRBJ1-1; D is unclear. Trimming removed 5 bases from V and 1 base from J, with 11 bases in between. CDR1 is LGHDT, CDR2 YNNKEL, per germline (reference sequence). The CDR3 is made up of 14 amino acids. The CDR3 here is CASSAASGNTEAFF. The CDR3 nucleotides are TGTGCCAGCAGCGCGGCTAGCGGGAACACTGAAGCTTTCTTT. The entire variable domain, with the rest obtained from reference TRBV3-1 and TRBJ1-1, is as follows: DTAVSQTPKYLVTQMGNDKSIKCEQNLGHDTMYWYKQDSKKFLKIMFSYNNKELIINETVPNRFSPKSPDKAHLNLHINSLELGDSAVYFCASSAASGNTEAFFGQGTRLTVV.